This T cell receptor beta chain was observed in a study of shared clonotypes between healthy human individuals. Generated by immunoSEQ multiplex PCR, the TCRdb table keeps only in-frame clones and is missing some. This table holds 950,000 to 1,200,000 clones, 60% to 80% found once. The CDR3 runs 15 residues. V was cut by 1 base and J by 2 bases, with 8 bases left in between. CDR1 SGHDN and CDR2 FVKESK come from the germline V gene. Naive CD45RA+ and memory CD45RA-negative subsets were split from CD4+ cells. The TCR comes from a man aged 18 to 30 in good health. Some clones in this sample may be carry-over from other donors' samples. The sequenced sample was memory CD4+ T cells from PBMCs. Subset described: CD45RA-negative fraction. The chain joins TRBV14 to TRBJ2-2; D not certain. DNA of the CDR3: TGTGCCAGCAGCCAAGTGATCGGTAACACCGGGGAGCTGTTTTTT. Translation gives CASSQVIGNTGELFF.